This T cell receptor beta chain comes out of a study of PD-1 blockade in classical Hodgkin lymphoma. A word on this clone: The target antigen is unknown.

Points from the study as a whole: Those achieving complete response showed baseline diversity like newly diagnosed patients.

Here immunoSEQ multiplex PCR was the method, and the copy in TCRdb shows in-frame clones only, minus some. Here the sample spans some 24,000 clones, about 88% being singletons. The CDR3 has 15 residues. Trimming left V 1 base short and J 1 base short, with 10 bases between. Germline V gene data show CDR1 as PRHDT and CDR2 as FYEKMQ (reference sequence). Time point defined: cycle 4 day 1 (C4D1), after more than 5 weeks of nivolumab. After autologous stem cell transplantation all patients relapsed, and prior brentuximab vedotin exposure differed between cohorts. This chain connects TRBV13 to TRBJ1-1, with TRBD1 as a possible D gene (5 bases). The specimen was peripheral blood mononuclear cells (PBMCs), collected before the fourth cycle of nivolumab. This clonotype originated in a human donor with classical Hodgkin lymphoma. CDR3 sequence: CASSLVRQGNTEAFF. The CDR3 DNA is TGTGCCAGCAGCTTAGTACGGCAGGGGAACACTGAAGCTTTCTTT.